This TCR beta chain was recorded in a study of CD8+CD57+ T cells in acquired aplastic anemia. Study as a whole: Sorted cells (CD4+ and CD8+) yielded DNA amounts that averaged roughly 3.5 ug. Overall study findings and caveats: CD8+ Simpson's diversity showed no significant patient-control difference.

Patients chosen for sequencing had shown CD8+CD57+ cell expansion by flow cytometry. With no exception, the patients had severe acquired aplastic anemia. Receipt of therapy had not occurred in any patient by the time of blood sampling. In the case of this clonotype: Its antigen is unknown.

According to the study, genomic DNA was the template for TCR beta VDJ and CDR3 profiling. TCRdb ran MiXCR on the reads and lists one entry per CDR3 protein. The table includes about 120,000 distinct CDR3 sequences, about 50% detected once. The trim removed 3 bases at V and 1 base at J, leaving 2 bases unmatched. The germline V gene encodes CDR1 SQVTM and CDR2 ANQGSEA. The CDR3 consists of 14 residues. The TCR originated in a human donor with aplastic anemia. The sample consisted of sorted CD4+, CD8+, or CD8+CD57+ T cells (not recorded which) from PBMCs. The chain uses TRBV29-1 and TRBJ1-1; 10 bases match TRBD1. The CDR3 here is CSVDGQGGNTEAFF. The CDR3 coding sequence is TGCAGCGTTGATGGACAGGGGGGGAACACTGAAGCTTTCTTT.